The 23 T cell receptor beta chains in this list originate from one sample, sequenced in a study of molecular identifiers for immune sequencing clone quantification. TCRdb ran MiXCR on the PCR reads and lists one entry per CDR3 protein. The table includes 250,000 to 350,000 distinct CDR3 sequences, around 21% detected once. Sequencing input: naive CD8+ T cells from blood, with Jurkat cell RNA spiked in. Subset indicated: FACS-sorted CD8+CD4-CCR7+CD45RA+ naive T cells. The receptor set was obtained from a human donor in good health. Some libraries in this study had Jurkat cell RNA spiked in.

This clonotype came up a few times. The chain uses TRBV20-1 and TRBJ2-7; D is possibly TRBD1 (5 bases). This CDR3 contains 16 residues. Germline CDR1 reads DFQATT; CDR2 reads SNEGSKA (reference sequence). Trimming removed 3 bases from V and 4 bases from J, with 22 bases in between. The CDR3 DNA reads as TGCAGTGCTAGTTGGGGCGCTGTGACCTCAACTTACGAGCAGTACTTC. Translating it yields CSASWGAVTSTYEQYF.

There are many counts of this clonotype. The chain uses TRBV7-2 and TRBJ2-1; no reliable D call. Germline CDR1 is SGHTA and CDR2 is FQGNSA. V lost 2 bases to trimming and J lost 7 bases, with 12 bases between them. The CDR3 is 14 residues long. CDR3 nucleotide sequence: TGTGCCAGCAGCTTAATAGTGTTCAGGAATGAGCAGTTCTTC. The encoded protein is CASSLIVFRNEQFF. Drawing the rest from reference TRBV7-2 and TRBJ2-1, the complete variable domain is GAGVSQSPSNKVTEKGKDVELRCDPISGHTALYWYRQSLGQGLEFLIYFQGNSAPDKSGLPSDRFSAERTGGSVSTLTIQRTQQEDSAVYLCASSLIVFRNEQFFGPGTRLTVL.

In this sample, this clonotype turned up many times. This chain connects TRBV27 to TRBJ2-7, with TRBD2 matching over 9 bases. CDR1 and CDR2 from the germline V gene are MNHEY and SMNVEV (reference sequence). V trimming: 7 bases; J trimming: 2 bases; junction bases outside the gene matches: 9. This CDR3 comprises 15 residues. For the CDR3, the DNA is TGTGCCAGCATTGGAGGGACTAGCCTCCCCTACGAGCAGTACTTC. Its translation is CASIGGTSLPYEQYF.

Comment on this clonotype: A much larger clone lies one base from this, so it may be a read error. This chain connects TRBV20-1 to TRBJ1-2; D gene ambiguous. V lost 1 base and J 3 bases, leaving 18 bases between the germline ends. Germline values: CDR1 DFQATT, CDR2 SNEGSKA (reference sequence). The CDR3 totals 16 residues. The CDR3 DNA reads TGCAGTGCTAGAGTCCCCGACAACACGGATTACTATGGCTACACCTTC. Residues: CSARVPDNTDYYGYTF.

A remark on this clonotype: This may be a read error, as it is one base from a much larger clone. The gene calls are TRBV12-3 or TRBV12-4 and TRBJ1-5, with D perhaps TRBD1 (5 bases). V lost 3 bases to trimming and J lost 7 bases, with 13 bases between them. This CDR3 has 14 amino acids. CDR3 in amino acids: CASSFVGGDQPQHF. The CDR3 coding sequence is TGTGCCAGCAGTTTCGTTGGAGGGGACCAGCCCCAGCATTTT.

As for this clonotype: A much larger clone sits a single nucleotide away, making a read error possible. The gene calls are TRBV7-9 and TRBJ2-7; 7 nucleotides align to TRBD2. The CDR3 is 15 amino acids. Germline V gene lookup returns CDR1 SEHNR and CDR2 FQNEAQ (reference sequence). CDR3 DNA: TGTGCCAGCAGCTCGGGACTACTATCCTCCTACGAGCAGTGCTTC. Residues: CASSSGLLSSYEQCF.

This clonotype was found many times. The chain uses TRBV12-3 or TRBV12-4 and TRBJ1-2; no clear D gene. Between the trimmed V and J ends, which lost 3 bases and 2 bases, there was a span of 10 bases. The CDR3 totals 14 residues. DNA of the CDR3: TGTGCCAGCAGTTTTTCCCCCGGGAACTATGGCTACACCTTC. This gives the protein CASSFSPGNYGYTF.

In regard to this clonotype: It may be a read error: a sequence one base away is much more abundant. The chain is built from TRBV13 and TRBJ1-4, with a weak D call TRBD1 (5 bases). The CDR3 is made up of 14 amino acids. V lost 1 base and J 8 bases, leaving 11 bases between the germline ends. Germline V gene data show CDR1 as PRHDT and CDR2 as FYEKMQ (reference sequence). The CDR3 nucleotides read TGTGCCAGCAGCTTAGCAGGGAACGGGGAAAAACTGTTTTTT. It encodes CASSLAGNGEKLFF.

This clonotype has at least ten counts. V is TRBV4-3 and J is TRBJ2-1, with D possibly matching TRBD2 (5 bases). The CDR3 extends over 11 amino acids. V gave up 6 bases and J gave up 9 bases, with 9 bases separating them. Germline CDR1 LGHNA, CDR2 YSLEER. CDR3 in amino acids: CASSEGGEQFF. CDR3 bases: TGCGCCAGCAGTGAGGGCGGTGAGCAGTTCTTC.

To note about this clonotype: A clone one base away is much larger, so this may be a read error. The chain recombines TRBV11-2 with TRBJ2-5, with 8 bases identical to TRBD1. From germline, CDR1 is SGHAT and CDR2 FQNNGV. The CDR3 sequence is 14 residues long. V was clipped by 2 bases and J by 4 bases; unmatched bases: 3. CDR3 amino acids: CASSLRDRRETQYF. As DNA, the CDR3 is TGTGCCAGCAGCTTAAGGGACAGGCGAGAGACCCAGTACTTC. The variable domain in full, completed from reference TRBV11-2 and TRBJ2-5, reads EAGVAQSPRYKIIEKRQSVAFWCNPISGHATLYWYQQILGQGPKLLIQFQNNGVVDDSQLPKDRFSAERLKGVDSTLKIQPAKLEDSAVYLCASSLRDRRETQYFGPGTRLLVL.

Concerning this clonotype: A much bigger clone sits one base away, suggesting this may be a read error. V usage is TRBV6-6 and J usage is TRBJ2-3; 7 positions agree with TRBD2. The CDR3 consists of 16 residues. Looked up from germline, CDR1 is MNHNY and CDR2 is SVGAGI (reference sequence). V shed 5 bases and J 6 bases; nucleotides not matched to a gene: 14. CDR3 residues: CASSRLAPSHGDTQYF. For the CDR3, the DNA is TGTGCCAGCAGTCGACTAGCCCCTTCCCATGGGGATACGCAGTATTTT.

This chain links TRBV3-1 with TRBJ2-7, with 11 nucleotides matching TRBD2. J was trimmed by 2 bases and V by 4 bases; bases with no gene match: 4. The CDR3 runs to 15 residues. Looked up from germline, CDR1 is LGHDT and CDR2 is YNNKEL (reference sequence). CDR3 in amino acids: CASSPTSGVTYEQYF. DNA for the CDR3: TGTGCCAGCAGCCCGACTAGCGGGGTTACCTACGAGCAGTACTTC.

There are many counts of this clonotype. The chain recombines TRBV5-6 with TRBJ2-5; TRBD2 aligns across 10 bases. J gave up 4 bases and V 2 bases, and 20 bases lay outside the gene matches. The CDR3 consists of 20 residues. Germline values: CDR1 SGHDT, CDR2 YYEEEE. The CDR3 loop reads CASSFDVSGGSPPWPETQYF. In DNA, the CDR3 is TGTGCCAGCAGCTTTGATGTTAGCGGGGGGAGCCCCCCATGGCCAGAGACCCAGTACTTC.

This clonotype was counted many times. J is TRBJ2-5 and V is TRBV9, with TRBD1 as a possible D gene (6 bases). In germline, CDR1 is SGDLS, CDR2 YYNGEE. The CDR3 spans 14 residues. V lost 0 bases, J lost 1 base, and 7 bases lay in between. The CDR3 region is CASSVGGGQETQYF. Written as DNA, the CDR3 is TGTGCCAGCAGCGTAGGAGGGGGCCAAGAGACCCAGTACTTC.

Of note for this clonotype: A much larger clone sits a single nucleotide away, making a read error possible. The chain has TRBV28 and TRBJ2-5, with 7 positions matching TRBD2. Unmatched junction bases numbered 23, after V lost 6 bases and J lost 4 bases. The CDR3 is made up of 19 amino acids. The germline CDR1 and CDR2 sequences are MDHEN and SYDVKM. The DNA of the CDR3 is TGTGCCAGCAGGTTCCCCCACCCCCTTAGGGGCGGGAGTCGAGAGACCCAGTACTTC. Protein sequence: CASRFPHPLRGGSRETQYF.

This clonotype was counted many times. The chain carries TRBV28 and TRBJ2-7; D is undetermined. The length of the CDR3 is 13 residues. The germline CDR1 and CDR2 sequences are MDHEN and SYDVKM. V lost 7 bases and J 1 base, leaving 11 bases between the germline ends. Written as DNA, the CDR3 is TGTGCCAGCAAATCCACCAGGTCCTACGAGCAGTACTTC. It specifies CASKSTRSYEQYF.

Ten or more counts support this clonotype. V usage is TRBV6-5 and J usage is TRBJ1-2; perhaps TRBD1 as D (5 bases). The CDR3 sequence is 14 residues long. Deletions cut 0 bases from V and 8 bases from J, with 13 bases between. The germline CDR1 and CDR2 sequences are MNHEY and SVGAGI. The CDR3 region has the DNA TGTGCCAGCAGTTACTCGTCCAGGGCGGAAGGCTACACCTTC. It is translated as CASSYSSRAEGYTF.

The chain's CDR3 is CASSFGLTGNEQFF. The CDR3 DNA is TGTGCCAGCAGTTTTGGACTAACTGGGAATGAGCAGTTCTTC. This chain links TRBV28 with TRBJ2-1, with D possibly being TRBD2 (6 bases). CDR1 MDHEN and CDR2 SYDVKM come from the germline V gene. The CDR3 contains 14 residues. V was shortened by 3 bases and J by 7 bases, with 13 bases between the two germline ends.

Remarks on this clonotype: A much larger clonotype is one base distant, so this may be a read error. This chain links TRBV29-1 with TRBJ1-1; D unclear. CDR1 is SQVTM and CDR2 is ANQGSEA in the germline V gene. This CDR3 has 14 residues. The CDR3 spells CSADGLSMNTGAFF. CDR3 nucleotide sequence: TGCAGCGCCGACGGACTCAGCATGAACACTGGAGCTTTCTTT.

The CDR3 DNA reads TGCGCCAGCAGTGCTGGACTAGCGGGGGGGCCTCTCTACAATGAGCAGTTCTTC. Translating it yields CASSAGLAGGPLYNEQFF. This chain connects TRBV10-2 to TRBJ2-1, with 15 bases that match TRBD2. CDR1 WSHSY and CDR2 SAAADI come from the germline V gene. With V trimmed by 4 bases and J by 3 bases, 7 bases remained unmatched. The CDR3 loop spans 18 amino acids.

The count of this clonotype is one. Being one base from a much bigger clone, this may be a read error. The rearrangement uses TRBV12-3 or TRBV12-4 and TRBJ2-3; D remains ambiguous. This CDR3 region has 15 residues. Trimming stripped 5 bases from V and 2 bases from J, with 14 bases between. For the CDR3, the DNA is TGTGCCAGCAGTCCGACTTGCGCGATCACAGATACGCAGTATTTT. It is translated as CASSPTCAITDTQYF.

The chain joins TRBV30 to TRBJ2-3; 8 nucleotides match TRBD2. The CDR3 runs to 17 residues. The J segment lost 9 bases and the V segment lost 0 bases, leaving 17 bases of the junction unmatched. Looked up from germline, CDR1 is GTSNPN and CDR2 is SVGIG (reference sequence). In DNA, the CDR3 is TGTGCCTGGAGTGTCGCGGGTGGCGGGAGGCTCGAAAGGACGCAGTATTTT. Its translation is CAWSVAGGGRLERTQYF.

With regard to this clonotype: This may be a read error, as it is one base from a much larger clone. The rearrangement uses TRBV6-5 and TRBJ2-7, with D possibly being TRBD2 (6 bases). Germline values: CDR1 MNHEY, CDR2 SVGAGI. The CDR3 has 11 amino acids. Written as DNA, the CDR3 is TGTACCAGCAGTTCGGGGGACGAGCAGTACTTC. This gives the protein CTSSSGDEQYF.